This paragraph reports one T cell receptor (beta chain). The data originate from a study of blood T cell repertoires in COVID-19. Followed longitudinally, the Seattle patients had been enrolled during active infection. In the authors' methods: Estimates of nucleated cell counts were drawn from the amplification of reference gene primers. Measured with immunoSEQ multiplex PCR; TCRdb has only the in-frame clones, and not every one. That table supplies the V and J calls and clone size; D and trimming were determined from the DNA. This repertoire shows approximately 190,000 clones, about 81% found once; its top ten account for approximately 7.8%. The origin of this receptor is a woman aged 55-69 years with COVID-19, enrolled during active disease. The sample taken for sequencing was peripheral blood.

In DNA, the CDR3 is TGTGCCAGCAGACTGGTCTCAGGCAATGAGCAGTTCTTC. It translates to CASRLVSGNEQFF. The V gene is TRBV12-3 or TRBV12-4, the J gene TRBJ2-1; no definite D call. CDR3 length: 13 residues. V lost 6 bases to trimming and J lost 6 bases, with 12 bases between them.